The rows below give T cell receptor beta chains drawn from one sample of a study of OX40 agonist ivuxolimab in advanced cancers. Measured with immunoSEQ multiplex PCR; TCRdb has only the in-frame clones, and not every one. This table has roughly 35,000 clones, 81% appearing once. The sequences come from CD4+ or CD8+ T cells sorted from blood, collected in a trial of the OX40 agonist ivuxolimab. The receptors come from an adult with an advanced solid tumor such as melanoma, head and neck, liver or kidney cancer. CDR3s include the opening cysteine and the closing phenylalanine or tryptophan. D genes are given only for firm matches. Clone sizes are given selectively: once, few, many, or a class where the clone is expanded.

clone_size	cdr3_length	d_call	j_call	v_call	cdr3_nt	cdr3_aa
.	16	.	TRBJ2-2	TRBV7-2	TGTGCCAGCAAGGTTCCGGCTACAGGAGGCGCCGGGGAGCTGTTTTTT	CASKVPATGGAGELFF
.	15	.	TRBJ2-5	TRBV9	TGTGCCAGCAGCGTTGGGGGGCTTGGGCGAGAGACCCAGTACTTC	CASSVGGLGRETQYF
.	15	.	TRBJ1-5	TRBV2	TGTGCCACCAGAGAGGGACGGTACAGCAATCAGCCCCAGCATTTT	CATREGRYSNQPQHF
.	15	.	TRBJ2-1	TRBV28	TGTGCCAGCAGTTTCCATGGGAGCTCCTACAATGAGCAGTTCTTC	CASSFHGSSYNEQFF
.	17	.	TRBJ1-2	TRBV27	TGTGCCAGCAGTTTCCGAGGGACAACGCCGTCTAACTATGGCTACACCTTC	CASSFRGTTPSNYGYTF
.	16	.	TRBJ2-3	TRBV5-1	TGCGCCAGCAGCTTGGCCGGGAGCGTCGTCACAGATACGCAGTATTTT	CASSLAGSVVTDTQYF
.	15	.	TRBJ1-5	TRBV5-5	TGTGCCAGCAGCTTCGATTGGGGGGATGGTCAGCCCCAGCATTTT	CASSFDWGDGQPQHF
.	13	.	TRBJ2-7	TRBV2	TGTGCCAGCGGCAGGGGGGCGGCCTACGAGCAGTACTTC	CASGRGAAYEQYF
once	16	TRBD2	TRBJ2-3	TRBV9	TGTGCCAGCAGCGCCGGACTAGCGGCTAGCACAGATACGCAGTATTTT	CASSAGLAASTDTQYF
.	18	TRBD2	TRBJ2-1	TRBV28	TGTGCCAGCACCCCTGGAGTCCGTAGCGGGAGGACCTACAATGAGCAGTTCTTC	CASTPGVRSGRTYNEQFF
.	16	TRBD1	TRBJ1-3	TRBV9	TGTGCCAGCAGCTCCCACAGGGGGCTGAGTGGAAACACCATATATTTT	CASSSHRGLSGNTIYF
.	16	TRBD1	TRBJ1-2	TRBV6-1	TGTGCCAGCAGTGAAGCGGGACAGGGTCTTAACTATGGCTACACCTTC	CASSEAGQGLNYGYTF
.	15	TRBD2	TRBJ2-3	TRBV7-3	TGTGCCAGCAGCTTAAATAGCGGGGGGACAGATACGCAGTATTTT	CASSLNSGGTDTQYF
.	14	.	TRBJ1-5	TRBV27	TGTGCCAGCAGTCCGAGGGTCGGGAGTCAGCCCCAGCATTTT	CASSPRVGSQPQHF
.	15	TRBD1	TRBJ1-6	TRBV7-6	TGTGCCAGCAGCCGACAGGGACAAGATAATTCACCCCTCCACTTT	CASSRQGQDNSPLHF
.	15	.	TRBJ1-2	TRBV19	TGTGCCAGTACCCGGACAGCCACTTTTAACTATGGCTACACCTTC	CASTRTATFNYGYTF
.	13	.	TRBJ1-1	TRBV6-1	TGTGCCAGCAGTGAACAGGATAGGTCTGAAGCTTTCTTT	CASSEQDRSEAFF
few	14	.	TRBJ2-7	TRBV6-5	TGTGCCAGCAGTTACGAACTCCAGCCCTACGAGCAGTACTTC	CASSYELQPYEQYF
once	15	TRBD1	TRBJ1-5	TRBV6-1	TGTGCCAGCAGGAGAGGACAGGATCCCAATCAGCCCCAGCATTTT	CASRRGQDPNQPQHF
.	14	TRBD1	TRBJ1-4	TRBV6-5	TGTGCCAGCAGCCGTGGGACAGCTAATGAAAAACTGTTTTTT	CASSRGTANEKLFF
few	13	.	TRBJ1-1	TRBV4-3	TGCGCCAGCAGCCAACAAGGGAGTACTGAAGCTTTCTTT	CASSQQGSTEAFF
.	15	.	TRBJ1-5	TRBV7-8	TGTGCCAGCAGCACCCGGGGGGATTACAATCAGCCCCAGCATTTT	CASSTRGDYNQPQHF
.	17	TRBD1	TRBJ1-5	TRBV2	TGTGCCAGCAGGGGGGACAGGGCGCTTGTTGGCAATCAGCCCCAGCATTTT	CASRGDRALVGNQPQHF
once	13	.	TRBJ2-5	TRBV27	TGTGCCAGCAGTCCGGGACGGGAAGAGACCCAGTACTTC	CASSPGREETQYF
.	13	.	TRBJ2-5	TRBV5-4	TGTGCCAGCCAGAACAGGGTCCAAGAGACCCAGTACTTC	CASQNRVQETQYF
.	13	.	TRBJ1-2	TRBV27	TGTGCCAGCAGTTCTGGGCAGGTCCATGGCTACACCTTC	CASSSGQVHGYTF
.	14	.	TRBJ2-5	TRBV5-1	TGCGCCAGCACCTGGGAGGGGGTTGGAGAGACCCAGTACTTC	CASTWEGVGETQYF
.	16	TRBD1	TRBJ2-6	TRBV19	TGTGCCAGCGTAGGGACAGGGGTCTCTGGGGCCAACGTCCTGACTTTC	CASVGTGVSGANVLTF
.	12	.	TRBJ1-5	TRBV6-5	TGTGCCAGCAGTGAATTACCCCAGCCCCAGCATTTT	CASSELPQPQHF
.	14	TRBD1	TRBJ2-7	TRBV29-1	TGCAGCGTTAAGCCGGGGACAGTCTCCTACGAGCAGTACTTC	CSVKPGTVSYEQYF
.	15	TRBD1	TRBJ1-2	TRBV11-2	TGTGCCAGCAGCTTATTGTCAGGGGGTTTTGGTGGCTACACCTTC	CASSLLSGGFGGYTF
.	15	.	TRBJ2-1	TRBV5-1	TGCGCCAGCAGCCCAGACACCAGCTCCTACAATGAGCAGTTCTTC	CASSPDTSSYNEQFF
.	15	.	TRBJ2-7	TRBV5-4	TGTGCCAGCAGCTTTTTCGCCCGGGCTGGGGGCGAGCAGTACTTC	CASSFFARAGGEQYF
.	15	.	TRBJ1-5	TRBV11-2	TGTGCCAGCAGCCGGGACCGTGGGGTTAATCAGCCCCAGCATTTT	CASSRDRGVNQPQHF
.	14	TRBD1	TRBJ2-7	TRBV7-9	TGTGCCAGCAGCCGCCGGGACAGCTCCTACGAGCAGTACTTC	CASSRRDSSYEQYF
.	15	.	TRBJ2-7	TRBV5-1	TGCGCCAGCAGCTTGGCCACTTCCAGGAGCTCCGAGCAGTACTTC	CASSLATSRSSEQYF
.	17	TRBD2	TRBJ2-3	TRBV10-3	TGTGCCATCAGTGTGGGCCTACTAGCGGGAGCCACAGATACGCAGTATTTT	CAISVGLLAGATDTQYF
.	11	.	TRBJ2-2	TRBV18	TGTGCCAGCTCACTTGCCGGGGAGCTGTTTTTT	CASSLAGELFF
.	13	.	TRBJ1-2	TRBV6-9	TGTGCCAGCAGTCTAAACTCCCCGGGTGGCTACACCTTC	CASSLNSPGGYTF
.	14	.	TRBJ1-2	TRBV28	TGTGCCAGCACTGGGCAGGTCAGGTTTTTTGGCTACACCTTC	CASTGQVRFFGYTF
few	16	TRBD1	TRBJ2-7	TRBV5-1	TGCGCCAGCAGCTTGGCCCCGACAGGGGGCATCGACGAGCAGTACTTC	CASSLAPTGGIDEQYF
.	14	.	TRBJ1-3	TRBV7-2	TGTGCCAGCAGCTTAGGAGACAGTCGAAACACCATATATTTT	CASSLGDSRNTIYF
.	17	TRBD2	TRBJ2-1	TRBV5-4	TGTGCCAGCAGCTCCAAAGGCGGACTAGCGGCAGACAATGAGCAGTTCTTC	CASSSKGGLAADNEQFF
.	15	TRBD2	TRBJ2-5	TRBV2	TGTGCCAGCGGGGGGGGCGGGGGGCCCCAAGAGACCCAGTACTTC	CASGGGGGPQETQYF
.	15	.	TRBJ2-1	TRBV18	TGTGCCAGCTCACCGGAGGGACGCTCCTACAATGAGCAGTTCTTC	CASSPEGRSYNEQFF
.	14	.	TRBJ2-3	TRBV14	TGTGCCAGCAGCCAGGGTGGGGGGGCGGATACGCAGTATTTT	CASSQGGGADTQYF
.	14	.	TRBJ1-4	TRBV18	TGTGCCAGCTCACCACCATCAGCCCCCGAAAAACTGTTTTTT	CASSPPSAPEKLFF
.	16	.	TRBJ2-2	TRBV29-1	TGCAGCGTTGAAGGGTTGGGCTACAAGAACACCGGGGAGCTGTTTTTT	CSVEGLGYKNTGELFF
few	13	.	TRBJ2-3	TRBV7-9	TGTGCCAGCAGCTTAGAACCGGGAGATACGCAGTATTTT	CASSLEPGDTQYF
.	16	TRBD2	TRBJ2-5	TRBV10-3	TGTGCCACCCAGGGTCCAGGACTAGCGGGAGAGGAGACCCAGTACTTC	CATQGPGLAGEETQYF
.	15	TRBD2	TRBJ2-2	TRBV5-4	TGTGCCAGCAGCACGAAGCGGGAGAACACCGGGGAGCTGTTTTTT	CASSTKRENTGELFF
.	14	.	TRBJ2-2	TRBV6-5	TGTGCCAGCATGAGACAGGTGGACACCGGGGAGCTGTTTTTT	CASMRQVDTGELFF
.	14	.	TRBJ1-5	TRBV7-8	TGTGCCAGCAGCTTAGATGTCAGCAATCAGCCCCAGCATTTT	CASSLDVSNQPQHF
.	13	.	TRBJ2-7	TRBV6-5	TGTGCCAGCAGGCCGGGACATGAGTTCGAGCAGTACTTC	CASRPGHEFEQYF
.	14	.	TRBJ1-3	TRBV28	TGTGCCAGCAGGACTTCCAGAGGGGGGAACACCATATATTTT	CASRTSRGGNTIYF
.	14	TRBD2	TRBJ2-7	TRBV28	TGTGCCAGCAGTTTCGGGGGGACCACCTACGAGCAGTACTTC	CASSFGGTTYEQYF
.	15	TRBD1	TRBJ2-5	TRBV11-3	TGTGCCAGCAGCGCAGGGACAGGGCTTCTGGAGACCCAGTACTTC	CASSAGTGLLETQYF